Described below is a single TCR beta chain sequence and its context. Its antigen is undetermined. This sample was included in a study of cytomegalovirus exposure and HLA in healthy donors. The PCR contained 60 Vbeta and 13 Jbeta primers. Sequencing was performed with immunoSEQ multiplex PCR; in TCRdb, only in-frame clones are kept and a portion is missing. The sample holds 95,000 to 110,000 clones, 78% seen once. This CDR3 has 19 amino acids. Germline CDR1 and CDR2: MDHEN and SYDVKM. Trimming removed 5 bases at V and 0 bases at J, with 20 bases between. Broader study findings: TCR beta chains associated with HLA were, in a later analysis, more clonally expanded than equally common others. A later analysis reportedly found that, within productive TCRs, an Asian-associated ancestry cluster had fewer N-insertions than the mean observed across the roughly 610 donors.

The gene calls are TRBV28 and TRBJ1-6; the D is unclear. The source of this sequence is a woman between 35 and 50 years old in good health and CMV-seronegative. Sequenced material: PBMCs. Here the CDR3 reads CASSPYDGYRSSYNSPLHF. DNA for the CDR3: TGTGCCAGCAGTCCCTACGACGGGTACCGTAGCTCCTATAATTCACCCCTCCACTTT. The variable domain in full, completed from reference TRBV28 and TRBJ1-6, reads DVKVTQSSRYLVKRTGEKVFLECVQDMDHENMFWYRQDPGLGLRLIYFSYDVKMKEKGDIPEGYSVSREKKERFSLILESASTNQTSMYLCASSPYDGYRSSYNSPLHFGNGTRLTVT.